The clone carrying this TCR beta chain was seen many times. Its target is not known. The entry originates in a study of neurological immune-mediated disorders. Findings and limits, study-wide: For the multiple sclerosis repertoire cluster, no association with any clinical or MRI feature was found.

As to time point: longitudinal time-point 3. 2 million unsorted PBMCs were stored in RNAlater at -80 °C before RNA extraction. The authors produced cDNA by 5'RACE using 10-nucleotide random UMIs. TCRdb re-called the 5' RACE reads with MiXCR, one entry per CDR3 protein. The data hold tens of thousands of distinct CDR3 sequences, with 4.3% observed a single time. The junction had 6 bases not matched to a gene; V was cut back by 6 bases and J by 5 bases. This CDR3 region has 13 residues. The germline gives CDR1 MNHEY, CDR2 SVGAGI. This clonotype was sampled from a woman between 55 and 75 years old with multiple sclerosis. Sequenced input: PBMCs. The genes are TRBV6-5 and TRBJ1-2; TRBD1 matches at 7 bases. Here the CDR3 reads CASSLQGPYGYTF. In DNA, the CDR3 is TGTGCCAGCAGCTTACAGGGGCCTTATGGCTACACCTTC.